This TCR beta chain is drawn from a study of blood T cell repertoires in COVID-19. Whole-study context: Both acute and convalescent COVID-19 samples were obtained from the United States, Italy and Spain. Sources were T cells, B-cell-depleted T cells, or PBMCs; the material itself was cDNA or gDNA.

Authors' analysis steps: Reference gene primer amplification yielded estimated nucleated cell counts. Produced via immunoSEQ multiplex PCR; TCRdb's table is partial and in-frame only. That table supplies the V and J calls and clone size; D and trimming were determined from the DNA. The sample lists about 160,000 clones; over 90% were seen once. V lost 6 bases, J lost 3 bases, and 14 bases lay in between. The CDR3 has 14 amino acids. Germline loops: CDR1 SNHLY, CDR2 FYNNEI. The origin of this receptor is a man aged 50 to 60 with acute or convalescent COVID-19. The rearrangement joins TRBV2 to TRBJ1-1; the D gene is possibly TRBD1 (5 bases). Sequenced sample: peripheral blood. For the CDR3, the DNA is TGTGCCAGCAGACTCAGTGGGGCCTACACTGAAGCTTTCTTT. This gives the protein CASRLSGAYTEAFF.